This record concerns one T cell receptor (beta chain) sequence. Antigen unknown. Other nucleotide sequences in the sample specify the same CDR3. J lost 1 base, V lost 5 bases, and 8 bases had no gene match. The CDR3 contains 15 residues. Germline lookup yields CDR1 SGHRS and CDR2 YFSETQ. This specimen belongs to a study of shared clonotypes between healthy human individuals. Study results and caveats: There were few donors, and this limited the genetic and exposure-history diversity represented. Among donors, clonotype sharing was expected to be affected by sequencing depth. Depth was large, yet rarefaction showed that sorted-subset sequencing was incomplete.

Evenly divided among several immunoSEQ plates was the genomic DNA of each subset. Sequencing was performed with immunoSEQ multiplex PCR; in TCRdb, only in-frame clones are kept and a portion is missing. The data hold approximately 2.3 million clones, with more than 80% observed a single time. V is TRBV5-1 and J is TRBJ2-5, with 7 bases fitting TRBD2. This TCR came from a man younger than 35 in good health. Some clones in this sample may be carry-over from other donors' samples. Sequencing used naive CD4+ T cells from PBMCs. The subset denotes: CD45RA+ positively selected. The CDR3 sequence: CASSSAGTTQETQYF. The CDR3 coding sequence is TGCGCCAGCAGTTCAGCTGGGACTACCCAAGAGACCCAGTACTTC.